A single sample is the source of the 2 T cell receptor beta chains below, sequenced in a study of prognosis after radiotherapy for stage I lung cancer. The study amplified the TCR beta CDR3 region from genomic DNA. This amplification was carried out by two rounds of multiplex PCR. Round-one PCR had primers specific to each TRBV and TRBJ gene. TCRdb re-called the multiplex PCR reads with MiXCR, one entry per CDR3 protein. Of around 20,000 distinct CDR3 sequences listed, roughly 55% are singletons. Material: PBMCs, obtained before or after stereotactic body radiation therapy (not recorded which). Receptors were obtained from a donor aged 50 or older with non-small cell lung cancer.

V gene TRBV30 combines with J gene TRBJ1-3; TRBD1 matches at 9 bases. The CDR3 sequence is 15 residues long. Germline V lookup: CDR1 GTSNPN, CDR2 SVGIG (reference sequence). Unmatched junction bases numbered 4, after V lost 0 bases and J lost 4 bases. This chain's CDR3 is CAWSVRGTGGNTIYF. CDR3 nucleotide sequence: TGTGCCTGGAGTGTAAGGGGGACAGGGGGAAACACCATATATTTT.

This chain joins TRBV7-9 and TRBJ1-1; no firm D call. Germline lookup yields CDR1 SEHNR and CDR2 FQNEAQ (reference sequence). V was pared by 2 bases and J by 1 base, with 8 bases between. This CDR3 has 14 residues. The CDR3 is CASSLPGENTEAFF. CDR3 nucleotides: TGTGCCAGCAGCTTACCGGGAGAGAACACTGAAGCTTTCTTT.